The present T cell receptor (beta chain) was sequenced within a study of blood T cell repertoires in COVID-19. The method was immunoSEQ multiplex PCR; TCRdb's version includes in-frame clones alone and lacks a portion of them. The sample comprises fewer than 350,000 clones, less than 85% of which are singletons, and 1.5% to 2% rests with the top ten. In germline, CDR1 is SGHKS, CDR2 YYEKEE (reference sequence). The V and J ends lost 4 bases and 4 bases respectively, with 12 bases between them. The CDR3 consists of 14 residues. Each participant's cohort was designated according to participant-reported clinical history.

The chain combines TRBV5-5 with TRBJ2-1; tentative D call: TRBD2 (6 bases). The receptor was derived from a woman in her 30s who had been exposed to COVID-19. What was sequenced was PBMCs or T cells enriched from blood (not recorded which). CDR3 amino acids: CASSASREYNEQFF. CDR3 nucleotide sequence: TGTGCCAGCAGCGCCAGTCGGGAGTACAATGAGCAGTTCTTC.